This T cell receptor beta chain originates from a study of T cell changes during pregnancy in multiple sclerosis. This table comes from immunoSEQ multiplex PCR, and its TCRdb copy is limited to in-frame clones, with some not included. This sample yields around 110,000 clones, of which less than 95% are seen a single time; roughly 1.6% belongs to the top ten. Looked up from germline, CDR1 is SGHRS and CDR2 is YFSETQ. The CDR3 has 15 residues. The V and J ends lost 4 bases and 3 bases respectively, with 16 bases between them. The genes are TRBV5-1 and TRBJ1-1; weak D call: TRBD1 (6 bases). The starting material was peripheral blood, obtained before pregnancy. The clonotype comes from a female donor with multiple sclerosis, enrolled in a pregnancy study. CDR3 sequence: CASSRAGQWDTEAFF. DNA for the CDR3: TGCGCCAGCAGCCGAGCAGGACAGTGGGACACTGAAGCTTTCTTT.